Below are 8 T cell receptor beta chains sequenced from a single sample in a study of blood T cell repertoires in COVID-19. The repertoire was sequenced with immunoSEQ multiplex PCR; TCRdb's copy has only in-frame clones and lacks some. The sample holds about 26,000 clones, roughly 84% seen once. Sequenced: peripheral blood. The receptors derive from a human donor in a cohort sampled during active COVID-19. The donor label of this sample is uncertain.

The chain combines TRBV5-1 with TRBJ1-1; D call uncertain. There are 13 residues in the CDR3. The germline V and J ends were trimmed by 4 bases and 3 bases, with 10 bases remaining between them. Germline assignment: CDR1 SGHRS and CDR2 YFSETQ. This chain's CDR3 is CASSIMRDTEAFF. Here the CDR3 DNA reads TGCGCCAGCAGCATCATGAGGGACACTGAAGCTTTCTTT.

The CDR3 reads CASSLRDSRTDTQYF. As DNA, the CDR3 is TGTGCCAGCAGCCTCCGGGACTCCCGCACAGATACGCAGTATTTT. The gene calls are TRBV5-4 and TRBJ2-3; D is perhaps TRBD2 (6 bases). The CDR3 is made up of 15 amino acids. V was shortened by 4 bases and J by 1 base, with 13 bases between the two germline ends. Looked up from germline, CDR1 is SGHNT and CDR2 is YYREEE (reference sequence).

The chain has TRBV27 and TRBJ1-6; 7 bases are shared with TRBD1. This CDR3 has 16 residues. Germline V gene data show CDR1 as MNHEY and CDR2 as SMNVEV (reference sequence). Germline trimming cut 5 bases from V and 6 bases from J; bases unmatched to any gene: 10. CDR3 in amino acids: CASSPTTGIVNSPLHF. CDR3 bases: TGTGCCAGCAGTCCCACGACAGGGATTGTTAATTCACCCCTCCACTTT.

The chain carries TRBV6-5 and TRBJ2-1, with TRBD2 matching 9 bases. V shed 7 bases, J shed 3 bases, and the junction held 7 bases outside the gene matches. The CDR3 extends over 15 amino acids. Per germline, CDR1 MNHEY and CDR2 SVGAGI. The CDR3 DNA follows: TGTGCCAGCAACCTCGGGACTAGCAGCTACAATGAGCAGTTCTTC. The encoded protein is CASNLGTSSYNEQFF.

This CDR3 reads CASSKTGGVGYTF. CDR3 DNA: TGTGCCAGCAGCAAGACAGGGGGCGTCGGCTACACCTTC. This chain connects TRBV7-8 to TRBJ1-2; TRBD1 agrees at 10 bases. With 5 bases clipped from V and 8 bases from J, the junction kept 5 bases outside the gene matches. In germline, CDR1 is SGHVS, CDR2 FQNEAQ. This CDR3 is built from 13 residues.

The genes are TRBV7-8 and TRBJ1-5; D ambiguous. Germline CDR1 and CDR2: SGHVS and FQNEAQ. The CDR3 is 17 amino acids. V lost 0 bases to trimming and J lost 0 bases, with 12 bases between them. The CDR3 DNA reads as TGTGCCAGCAGCTTAGCCGGGAGAAGTTATAGCAATCAGCCCCAGCATTTT. Amino acids: CASSLAGRSYSNQPQHF.

The chain uses TRBV19 and TRBJ1-5; weak D call: TRBD1 (5 bases). The CDR3 runs 17 residues. From germline, CDR1 is LNHDA and CDR2 SQIVND (reference sequence). Trimming removed 1 base from V and 7 bases from J, with 20 bases in between. The DNA of the CDR3 is TGTGCCAGTAGTATAGCCGTTCTCCGGGGGGTACGGCAGCCCCAGCATTTT. Its translation: CASSIAVLRGVRQPQHF.

This clone was recorded a few times. The chain is built from TRBV10-2 and TRBJ2-7, with D tentatively TRBD1 (6 bases). The ends were cut back, 1 base at V and 9 bases at J, with 22 bases in the middle. This CDR3 contains 16 residues. The germline V gene encodes CDR1 WSHSY and CDR2 SAAADI. In DNA form, the CDR3 reads TGCGCCAGCAGTGAGTTCGGAGTAACAGGGATGGTAGCGCAGTACTTC. It yields the protein CASSEFGVTGMVAQYF.